This entry lists 5 T cell receptor beta chains sequenced from one sample in a study of blood T cells in healthy people across ages. A J-beta primer mix and a sample-barcoded 5' primer were used in a second PCR of about 7 to 12 cycles. TCRdb independently ran MiXCR on the 5' RACE reads; one entry per CDR3 protein. The table lists approximately 1,100,000 distinct CDR3 sequences, around 43% of them singletons. The sequenced sample was blood. These receptors originate from a woman aged 55-69 years in good health.

This clonotype was seen repeatedly, ten times or more. The CDR3 region is CASSQARSGGGYTF. The DNA of the CDR3 is TGTGCCAGCAGCCAAGCCAGATCGGGCGGTGGCTACACCTTC. The chain recombines TRBV3-1 with TRBJ1-2; D call uncertain. Looked up from germline, CDR1 is LGHDT and CDR2 is YNNKEL (reference sequence). Trimming cost V 1 base and J 7 bases, with 13 bases left between them. The CDR3 is made up of 14 amino acids.

A few counts support this clonotype. This chain links TRBV7-9 with TRBJ1-1; D gene unclear. This CDR3 is built from 13 residues. V was clipped by 3 bases and J by 5 bases, with 10 bases between them. The germline gives CDR1 SEHNR, CDR2 FQNEAQ (reference sequence). The CDR3 nucleotides are TGTGCCAGCAGCTTTGCGACGGAAACTGAAGCTTTCTTT. Amino acids: CASSFATETEAFF. Supplemented by reference TRBV7-9 and TRBJ1-1, the full variable domain reads DTGVSQNPRHKITKRGQNVTFRCDPISEHNRLYWYRQTLGQGPEFLTYFQNEAQLEKSRLLSDRFSAERPKGSFSTLEIQRTEQGDSAMYLCASSFATETEAFFGQGTRLTVV.

V usage is TRBV2 and J usage is TRBJ2-2; the match to TRBD2 covers 11 bases. Trimming took 7 bases from V and 3 from J; bases not matched to a gene: 4. The CDR3 length is 15 residues. Germline V gene data show CDR1 as SNHLY and CDR2 as FYNNEI. The CDR3 is CASTATSGDTGELFF. Written as DNA, the CDR3 is TGTGCCAGCACCGCGACTAGCGGGGACACCGGGGAGCTGTTTTTT.

The V call is TRBV7-2, the J call TRBJ2-7, with 9 bases identical to TRBD2. CDR3 length: 15 amino acids. V shed 2 bases, J shed 4 bases, and the junction held 6 bases outside the gene matches. Germline V gene sequence: CDR1 SGHTA, CDR2 FQGNSA. CDR3 bases: TGTGCCAGCAGCTTAAGTAGCGGGAGTTGGTACGAGCAGTACTTC. Its translation: CASSLSSGSWYEQYF.

In DNA form, the CDR3 reads TGTGCCAGCAGTTTGGCTAGCGGGGCCAAAAACATTCAGTACTTC. It is translated as CASSLASGAKNIQYF. The chain links TRBV27 to TRBJ2-4, with 8 positions matching TRBD2. The CDR3 has 15 amino acids. V dropped 3 bases and J dropped 1; count of bases not matched to a gene: 2. The germline V gene encodes CDR1 MNHEY and CDR2 SMNVEV (reference sequence).